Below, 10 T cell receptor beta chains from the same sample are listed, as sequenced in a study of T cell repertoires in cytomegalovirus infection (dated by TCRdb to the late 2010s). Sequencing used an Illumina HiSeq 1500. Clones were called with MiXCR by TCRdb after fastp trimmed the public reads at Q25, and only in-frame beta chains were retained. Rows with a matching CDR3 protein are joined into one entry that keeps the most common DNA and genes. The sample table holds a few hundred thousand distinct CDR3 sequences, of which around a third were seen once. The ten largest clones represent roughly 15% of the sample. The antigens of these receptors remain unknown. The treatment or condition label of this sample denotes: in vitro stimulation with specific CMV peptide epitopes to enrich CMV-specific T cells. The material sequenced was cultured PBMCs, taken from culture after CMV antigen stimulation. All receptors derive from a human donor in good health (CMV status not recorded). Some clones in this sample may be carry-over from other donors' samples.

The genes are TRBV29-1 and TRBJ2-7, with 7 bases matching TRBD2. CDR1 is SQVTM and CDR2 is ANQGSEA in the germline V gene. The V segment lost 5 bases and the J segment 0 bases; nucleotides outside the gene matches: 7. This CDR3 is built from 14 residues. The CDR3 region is CSVSGASTSYEQYF. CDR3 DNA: TGCAGCGTTAGCGGGGCTTCAACCTCCTACGAGCAGTACTTC.

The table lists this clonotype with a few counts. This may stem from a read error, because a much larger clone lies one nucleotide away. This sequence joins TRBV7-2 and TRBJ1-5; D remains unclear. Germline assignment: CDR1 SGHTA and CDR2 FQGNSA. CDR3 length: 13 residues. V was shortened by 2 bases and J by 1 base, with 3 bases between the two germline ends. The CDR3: CASSLTSNQPQHF. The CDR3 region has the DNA TGTGCCAGCAGCTTAACCAGCAATCAGCCCCAGCATTTT.

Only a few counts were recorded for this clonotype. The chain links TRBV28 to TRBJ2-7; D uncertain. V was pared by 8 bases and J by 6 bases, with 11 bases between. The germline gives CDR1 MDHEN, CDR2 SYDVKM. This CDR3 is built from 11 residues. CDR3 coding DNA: TGTGCCAGCCAAAGCCCGGGCGAGCAGTACTTC. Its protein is CASQSPGEQYF.

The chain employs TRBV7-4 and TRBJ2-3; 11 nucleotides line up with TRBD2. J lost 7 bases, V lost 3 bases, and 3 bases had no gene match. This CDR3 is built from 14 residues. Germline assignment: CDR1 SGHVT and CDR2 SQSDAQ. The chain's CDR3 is CASSFSGRANTQYF. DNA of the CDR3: TGTGCCAGCAGCTTTAGCGGGAGGGCGAATACGCAGTATTTT.

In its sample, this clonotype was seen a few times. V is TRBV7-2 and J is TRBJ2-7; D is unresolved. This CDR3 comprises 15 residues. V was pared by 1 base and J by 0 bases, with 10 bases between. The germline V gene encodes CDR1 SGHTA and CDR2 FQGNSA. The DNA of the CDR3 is TGTGCCAGCAGCTTAGGTTCGTACTTCTCCTACGAGCAGTACTTC. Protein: CASSLGSYFSYEQYF.

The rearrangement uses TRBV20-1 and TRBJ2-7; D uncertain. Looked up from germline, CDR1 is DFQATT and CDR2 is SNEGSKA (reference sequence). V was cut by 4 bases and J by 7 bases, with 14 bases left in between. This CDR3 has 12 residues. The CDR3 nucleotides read TGCAGTGCTAACAGACTGGGATCGGAGCAGTACTTC. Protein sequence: CSANRLGSEQYF.

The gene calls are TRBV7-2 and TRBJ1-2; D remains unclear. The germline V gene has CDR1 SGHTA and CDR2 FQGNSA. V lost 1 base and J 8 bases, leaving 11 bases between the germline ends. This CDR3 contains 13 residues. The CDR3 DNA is TGTGCCAGCAGCTTAGATTGGGCTAGCGGCTACACCTTC. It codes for CASSLDWASGYTF.

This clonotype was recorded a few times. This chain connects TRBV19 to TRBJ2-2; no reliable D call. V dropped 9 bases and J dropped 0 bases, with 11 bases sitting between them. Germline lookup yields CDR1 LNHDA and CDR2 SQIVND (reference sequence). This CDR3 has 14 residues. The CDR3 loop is CASRNVANTGELFF. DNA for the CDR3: TGTGCCAGCCGAAATGTAGCGAACACCGGGGAGCTGTTTTTT.

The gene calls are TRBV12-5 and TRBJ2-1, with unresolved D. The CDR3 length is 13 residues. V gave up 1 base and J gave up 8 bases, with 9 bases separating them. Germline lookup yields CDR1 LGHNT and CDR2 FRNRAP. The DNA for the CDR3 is TGTGCTAGTGGTTTGGCCACCTTGGATGAGCAGTTCTTC. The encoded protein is CASGLATLDEQFF.

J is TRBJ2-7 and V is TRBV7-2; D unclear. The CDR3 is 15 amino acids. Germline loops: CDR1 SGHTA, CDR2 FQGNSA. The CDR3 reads CASSLEDGSSHEQYV. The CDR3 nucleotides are TGTGCCAGCAGCTTAGAGGACGGCAGCTCCCACGAGCAGTACGTC.